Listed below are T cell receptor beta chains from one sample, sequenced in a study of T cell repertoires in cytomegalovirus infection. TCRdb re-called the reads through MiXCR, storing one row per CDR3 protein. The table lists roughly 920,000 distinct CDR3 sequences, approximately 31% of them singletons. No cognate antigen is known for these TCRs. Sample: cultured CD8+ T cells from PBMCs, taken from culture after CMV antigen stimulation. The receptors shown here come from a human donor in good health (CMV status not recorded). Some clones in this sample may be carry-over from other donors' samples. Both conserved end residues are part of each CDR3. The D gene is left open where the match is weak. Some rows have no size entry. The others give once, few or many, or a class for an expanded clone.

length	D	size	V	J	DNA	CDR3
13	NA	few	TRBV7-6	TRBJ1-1	TGTGCCAGCAATTCCGGGTCCCCCCCTGAAGCTTTCTTT	CASNSGSPPEAFF
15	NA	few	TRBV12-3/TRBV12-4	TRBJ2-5	TGTGCCAGCAGTTCACCCCCGGACTACCAAGAGACCCAGTACTTC	CASSSPPDYQETQYF
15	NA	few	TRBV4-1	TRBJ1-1	TGCGCCAGCAGCCAAGTCAACCCCGGGGGAACTGAAGCTTTCTTT	CASSQVNPGGTEAFF
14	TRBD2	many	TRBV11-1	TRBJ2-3	TGTGCCAGCACTAGCGGGGGCCTCACAGATACGCAGTATTTT	CASTSGGLTDTQYF
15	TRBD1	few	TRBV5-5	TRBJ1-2	TGTGCCAGCAGGCCCGACAGGGGCATCAACTATGGCTACACCTTC	CASRPDRGINYGYTF
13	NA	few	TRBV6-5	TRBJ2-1	TGTGCCAGCAGTTTAACTCGGTACAATGAGCAGTTCTTC	CASSLTRYNEQFF
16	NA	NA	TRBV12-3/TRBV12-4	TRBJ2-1	TGTGCCAGCAGGGGTTTCGGAGAGGGCAGTTACAATGAGCAGTTCTTC	CASRGFGEGSYNEQFF
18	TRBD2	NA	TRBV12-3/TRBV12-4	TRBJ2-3	TGTGCCAGCAGTCCAGGACGTGCAGGGAGGGGACGGGCAGATACGCAGTATTTT	CASSPGRAGRGRADTQYF
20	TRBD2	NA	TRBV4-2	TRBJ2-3	TGTGCCAGCAGCTCAATTGTCGGACTAGCATCTCCCAGGCCCACAGATACGCAGTATTTT	CASSSIVGLASPRPTDTQYF
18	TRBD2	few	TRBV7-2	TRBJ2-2	TGTGCCAGCAGCTTAGTAGCGGGGGGGCTAGGAGGAACCGGGGAGCTGTTTTTT	CASSLVAGGLGGTGELFF